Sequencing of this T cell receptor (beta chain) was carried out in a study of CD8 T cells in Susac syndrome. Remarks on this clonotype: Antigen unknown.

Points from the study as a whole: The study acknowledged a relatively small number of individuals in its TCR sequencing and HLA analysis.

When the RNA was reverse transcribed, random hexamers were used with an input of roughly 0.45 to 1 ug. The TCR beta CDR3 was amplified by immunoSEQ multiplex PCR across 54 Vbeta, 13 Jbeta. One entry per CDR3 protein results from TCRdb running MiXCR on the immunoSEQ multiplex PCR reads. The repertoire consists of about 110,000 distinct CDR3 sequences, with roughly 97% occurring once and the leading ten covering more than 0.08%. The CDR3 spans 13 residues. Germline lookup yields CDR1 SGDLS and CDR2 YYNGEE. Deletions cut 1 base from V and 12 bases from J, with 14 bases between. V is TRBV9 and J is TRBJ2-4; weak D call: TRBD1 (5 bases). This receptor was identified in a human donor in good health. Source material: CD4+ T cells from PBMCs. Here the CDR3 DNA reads TGTGCCAGCAGCGTAACGGGTAAAGGGGATCAGTACTTC. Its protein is CASSVTGKGDQYF.